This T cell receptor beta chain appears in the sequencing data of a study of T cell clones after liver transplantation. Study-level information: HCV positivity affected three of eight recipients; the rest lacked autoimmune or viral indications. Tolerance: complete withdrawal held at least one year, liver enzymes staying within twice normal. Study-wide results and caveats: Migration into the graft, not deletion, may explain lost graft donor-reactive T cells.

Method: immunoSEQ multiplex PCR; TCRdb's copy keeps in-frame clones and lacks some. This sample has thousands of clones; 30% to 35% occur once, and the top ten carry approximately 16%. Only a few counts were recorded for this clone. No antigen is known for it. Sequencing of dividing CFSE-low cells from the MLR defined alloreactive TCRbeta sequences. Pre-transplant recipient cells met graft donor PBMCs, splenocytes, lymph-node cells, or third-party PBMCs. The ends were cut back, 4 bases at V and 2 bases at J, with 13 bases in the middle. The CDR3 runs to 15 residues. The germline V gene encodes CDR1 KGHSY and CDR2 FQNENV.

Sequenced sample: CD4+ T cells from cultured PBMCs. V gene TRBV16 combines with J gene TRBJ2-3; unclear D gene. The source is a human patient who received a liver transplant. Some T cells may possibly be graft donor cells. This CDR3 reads CASSRDSRNTDTQYF. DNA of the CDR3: TGTGCCAGCAGCCGCGATAGCAGGAACACAGATACGCAGTATTTT.